This TCR beta chain was recovered during a study of identical twins listed by TCRdb under 2016. Notes on the research overall: To test whether fetal clonotypes persist, the study used deep sequencing on TCR alpha and beta repertoires from monozygotic twins, unrelated adults of various ages, and cord blood. To rule out contamination, replicate twin experiments were performed at different times with different library preparation protocols.

CDR1 and CDR2, looked up from the germline V gene, are SGHRS and YFSETQ. V is shortened by 1 base, J by 6 bases, and the region joining them spans 8 bases. From cysteine to phenylalanine, the CDR3 is 12 amino acids long. Just the 36-base CDR3 DNA is kept, in frame starting at base 1. In regard to this clonotype: Its antigen is not yet known. Base qualities are missing; no much larger clone stands one base away.

What the authors observed across the whole study: Zero-insertion analyses could be partly confounded by invariant T cells such as MAIT and iNKT, though diverse VJ usage argued against such confounding for most clonotypes. Conclusions relied on cross-sectional statistical analysis, since the same donors could not be followed over many years. Compared with coincidental sharing between unrelated individuals, out-of-frame TCR alpha sequences shared between twins showed an excess of sequences with low generation probability. The excess sharing between twins in beta out-of-frame sequences was weaker because fewer shared sequences reduced the signal-to-noise ratio. Out-of-frame TCR alpha sharing in monozygotic twins was systematically underestimated by recombination models, whereas sharing between unrelated individuals was in agreement with the recombination models. Fewer insertions were carried by abundant cord blood beta clonotypes, a similar but weaker trend appeared in young adult naive repertoires, and no such trend appeared in memory repertoires.

Every donor was a healthy Caucasian. Three pairs of female monozygotic twins, all aged roughly 18 to 30 years, were included in the twin cohort. Positive isolation kits from Invitrogen were used to isolate the CD4+ and CD8+ T cell populations. Receptor amplification or capture employed 5' RACE. Reads for this sample came from an Illumina HiSeq 2000. Template switching added a universal primer binding site, and the final cDNA carried a unique molecular identifier that allowed TCR cDNA molecules to be counted accurately. Specific primers in the conserved constant-segment region were used to synthesize first-strand cDNA for the TCR alpha and beta chains. To control for contamination, every cDNA library carried two barcodes: a SMART-Mk sample barcode plus Illumina barcodes. TruSeq adapter sequences, together with Illumina sample barcodes, were added in two successive PCR steps. The Illumina HiSeq platform was used with custom primers to sequence TCR alpha and beta cDNA libraries. Per the authors' processing: Unique molecular identifiers were extracted from raw reads with MiGEC, and CDR3 positions were determined with MiXCR. For each individual, recombination models were inferred using an EM algorithm with the repgenHMM and IGoR tools. The analysis of shared clonotypes was done with the tcR package in R, with sharing normalized by the product of cloneset sizes. To study raw recombination without the effects of thymic and clonal selection, out-of-frame nonproductive sequences were analyzed. TCRdb passed the public sequencing reads through fastp at Q25 and MiXCR, retaining productive beta sequences. Under each unique CDR3 protein, matching rows form one entry showing the most common genes and DNA. The V and J calls were not made by the authors but by TCRdb's processing. This sample lists 460,000 or so distinct CDR3 sequences; over 12% were detected once. Together, the top ten hold roughly 0.56% of the sample.

The same data also contributed to another study, on yellow fever vaccine responses in identical twins. The second study also describes: The authors reported that the T cell response to vaccination in identical twins appeared partly convergent and partly personalized. The study precisely tracked vaccine-responding T cell clones in identical twins.

Material for sequencing was CD4+ T cells sorted from blood. The clonotype originates from a woman younger than 35 in good health. This chain is built from TRBV5-1 and TRBJ2-7; confidence is insufficient to name the D gene. Here is the DNA: TGCGCCAGCAGCTTGACCACCTCCGAGCAGTACTTC. Its protein reads: CASSLTTSEQYF.